Below are 18 T cell receptor beta chains sequenced from a single sample in a study of cytomegalovirus exposure and HLA in healthy donors. PCR used 60 Vbeta primers and 13 Jbeta primers. Using immunoSEQ multiplex PCR, the repertoire was profiled, and TCRdb retains in-frame clones only, with some absent. Counted here are about 150,000 clones, 70% to 90% occurring once; the ten biggest clones make up roughly 0.5%. The sequencing sample was made of PBMCs. The receptors were sampled from a woman aged 40 to 55 in good health and CMV-seronegative.

The chain combines TRBV7-9 with TRBJ1-1, with unresolved D. Trimming removed 4 bases from V and 11 bases from J, with 20 bases in between. CDR3 size: 14 residues. Looked up from germline, CDR1 is SEHNR and CDR2 is FQNEAQ (reference sequence). Written as DNA, the CDR3 is TGTGCCAGCAGCTCAGTGACGGGCGTCGGGGTGGCTTTCTTT. Its protein product is CASSSVTGVGVAFF.

V and J are TRBV10-3 and TRBJ1-5, with D possibly TRBD1 on 6 matching bases. Deletions cut 6 bases from V and 7 bases from J, with 13 bases between. This CDR3 spans 13 amino acids. Germline CDR1 is ENHRY and CDR2 is SYGVKD. The CDR3 is CAIRQGPRQPQHF. For the CDR3, the DNA is TGTGCCATCAGACAGGGACCGAGGCAGCCCCAGCATTTT.

The rearrangement uses TRBV28 and TRBJ1-4; TRBD1 agrees at 8 bases. The CDR3 has 15 amino acids. V trimming: 5 bases; J trimming: 3 bases; junction bases outside the gene matches: 5. The germline CDR1 and CDR2 sequences are MDHEN and SYDVKM. CDR3 amino acids: CASSMTGAANEKLFF. CDR3 in DNA: TGTGCCAGCAGTATGACAGGGGCGGCTAATGAAAAACTGTTTTTT.

The V and J genes are TRBV28 and TRBJ2-5, with a possible D match to TRBD2 (6 bases). Looked up from germline, CDR1 is MDHEN and CDR2 is SYDVKM. V dropped 6 bases and J dropped 3 bases, with 14 bases sitting between them. There are 14 residues in the CDR3. CDR3 loop: CASSPTRTKETQYF. The CDR3 DNA reads as TGTGCCAGCAGCCCGACTCGGACTAAAGAGACCCAGTACTTC.

The chain links TRBV20-1 to TRBJ2-1, with D possibly matching TRBD2 (6 bases). With 6 bases removed from V and 8 bases from J, the gap between germline ends came to 11 bases. From germline, CDR1 is DFQATT and CDR2 SNEGSKA (reference sequence). This CDR3 is 11 amino acids long. CDR3: CSAPLAYEQFF. As DNA, the CDR3 is TGCAGTGCCCCCCTAGCGTATGAGCAGTTCTTC.

As for this clone: A junction end diverges from the germline sequence, so it may reflect a read error. The gene calls are TRBV7-9 and TRBJ2-2; a possible D gene is TRBD1 (5 bases). CDR3 size: 14 residues. Germline V CDR1 and CDR2: SEHNR, FQNEAQ (reference sequence). CDR3 DNA sequence: TGTTCCAGCAGCTCTTCAGGGTACACCGGGGAGCTGTTTTTT. Translated, it gives CSSSSSGYTGELFF.

The genes are TRBV18 and TRBJ2-5; 12 bases map to TRBD2. Germline V gene data show CDR1 as KGHSH and CDR2 as LQKENI. Trimming cost V 5 bases and J 1 base; bases outside gene matches: 5. The CDR3 is 16 residues long. The CDR3: CASSSRLAGAQETQYF. DNA for the CDR3: TGTGCCAGCTCATCCCGACTAGCGGGAGCCCAAGAGACCCAGTACTTC.

The chain carries TRBV30 and TRBJ1-1, with D unclear. Trimming removed 3 bases at V and 11 bases at J, with 19 bases between. The CDR3 is 13 amino acids. CDR1 and CDR2 (germline): GTSNPN, SVGIG (reference sequence). The CDR3: CAWSPGGLGRAFF. For the CDR3, the DNA is TGTGCCTGGAGCCCGGGCGGGTTGGGTAGGGCTTTCTTT.

In this sample, this clone turned up a few times. This sequence joins TRBV6-5 and TRBJ1-1; a possible D gene is TRBD1 (6 bases). The V end was cut by 8 bases, the J end by 4 bases, with 17 bases between. The CDR3 totals 14 residues. Germline CDR1 and CDR2: MNHEY and SVGAGI. The CDR3 nucleotides are TGTGCCAGCTTTGGGGGCCCCCGGGGCACTGAAGCTTTCTTT. This gives the protein CASFGGPRGTEAFF.

The rearrangement links TRBV11-3 to TRBJ2-2; a possible D gene is TRBD2 (5 bases). Per germline, CDR1 SGHNT and CDR2 YENEEA. This CDR3 has 14 amino acids. Trimming stripped 4 bases from V and 1 base from J, with 7 bases between. The CDR3, as DNA: TGTGCCAGCAGCTCCGGGGAGAACACCGGGGAGCTGTTTTTT. It is translated as CASSSGENTGELFF. Drawing the rest from reference TRBV11-3 and TRBJ2-2, the complete variable domain is EAGVVQSPRYKIIEKKQPVAFWCNPISGHNTLYWYLQNLGQGPELLIRYENEEAVDDSQLPKDRFSAERLKGVDSTLKIQPAELGDSAVYLCASSSGENTGELFFGEGSRLTVL.

The chain uses TRBV7-6 and TRBJ2-3; 9 nucleotides align to TRBD1. Unmatched junction bases numbered 7, after V lost 4 bases and J lost 5 bases. This CDR3 region has 15 residues. Germline V CDR1 and CDR2: SGHVS, FNYEAQ. CDR3 region: CASSSGTGRGDTQYF. CDR3 in DNA: TGTGCCAGCAGCTCCGGGACAGGGAGAGGAGATACGCAGTATTTT.

J is TRBJ2-2 and V is TRBV28; tentatively, D is TRBD1 (6 bases). The CDR3 loop spans 15 amino acids. The V and J ends lost 6 bases and 2 bases respectively, with 13 bases between them. Germline loops: CDR1 MDHEN, CDR2 SYDVKM. CDR3 coding DNA: TGTGCCAGCAGCCCTCAGGGGAGCAACACCGGGGAGCTGTTTTTT. Translated: CASSPQGSNTGELFF.

The chain is built from TRBV4-1 and TRBJ2-2, with TRBD2 matching 9 bases. Germline V gene lookup returns CDR1 MGHRA and CDR2 YSYEKL. The CDR3 sequence is 17 residues long. Trimming at V came to 1 base and at J to 5 bases, leaving 8 bases not matched to a gene. The CDR3: CASSQAAGSGSTGELFF. DNA for the CDR3: TGCGCCAGCAGCCAAGCGGCGGGTAGCGGGAGTACCGGGGAGCTGTTTTTT.

This clone occurred once. The DNA for the CDR3 is TGTGCCAGCAGCGCTATAGCGAACTCTGGGGCCAACGTCCTGACTTTC. Its protein is CASSAIANSGANVLTF. The V gene is TRBV9, the J gene TRBJ2-6; a possible D gene is TRBD2 (5 bases). This CDR3 region has 16 residues. Germline values: CDR1 SGDLS, CDR2 YYNGEE. Trimming pared 3 bases from V and 0 bases from J, leaving 10 bases between. The whole variable domain, remainder taken from reference TRBV9 and TRBJ2-6, is DSGVTQTPKHLITATGQRVTLRCSPRSGDLSVYWYQQSLDQGLQFLIQYYNGEERAKGNILERFSAQQFPDLHSELNLSSLELGDSALYFCASSAIANSGANVLTFGAGSRLTVL.

The rearrangement links TRBV2 to TRBJ2-1, with D possibly matching TRBD1 (6 bases). Trimming cost V 6 bases and J 1 base, with 13 bases left between them. In germline, CDR1 is SNHLY, CDR2 FYNNEI. The CDR3 length is 15 residues. The CDR3 sequence is CASRLDRLSYNEQFF. For the CDR3, the DNA is TGTGCCAGCAGACTTGACAGGCTATCCTACAATGAGCAGTTCTTC.

This chain joins TRBV4-1 and TRBJ2-5, with 7 bases that match TRBD2. Near its end, the DNA agrees better with TRBJ2-7, so the J call may be wrong. The CDR3 is made up of 19 amino acids. The germline gives CDR1 MGHRA, CDR2 YSYEKL. The CDR3 DNA sequence: TGCGCCAGCAGCCGTAAACGGGCGGGGGTGACCTCCGGGGACTACGAGCAGTACTTC. Translated, it gives CASSRKRAGVTSGDYEQYF.

The chain combines TRBV18 with TRBJ2-7, with TRBD2 matching 7 bases. Germline trimming cut 5 bases from V and 3 bases from J; bases unmatched to any gene: 13. The CDR3 totals 16 residues. Germline CDR1 reads KGHSH; CDR2 reads LQKENI. CDR3 amino acids: CASSSRGAGAFYEQYF. The CDR3 DNA reads as TGTGCCAGCTCATCCAGAGGCGCGGGAGCTTTCTACGAGCAGTACTTC.

The rearrangement links TRBV27 to TRBJ1-4, with D perhaps matching TRBD1 (5 bases). Trimming shortened V by 6 bases and J by 3 bases, and 14 bases separated the two germline ends. CDR3 size: 15 residues. Germline V gene sequence: CDR1 MNHEY, CDR2 SMNVEV (reference sequence). The chain's CDR3 is CASSLTGDSNEKLFF. Written as DNA, the CDR3 is TGTGCCAGCAGCCTCACGGGGGATTCTAATGAAAAACTGTTTTTT.